The 22 T cell receptor beta chains listed next were all sequenced from one sample in a study of T cell changes during pregnancy in multiple sclerosis. Data came from immunoSEQ multiplex PCR; TCRdb stores just in-frame clones and leaves some out. The sample holds tens of thousands of clones, 93% seen once. The sample was peripheral blood, taken in the second trimester of pregnancy. These receptors were obtained from a female donor with multiple sclerosis, enrolled in a pregnancy study.

The chain is built from TRBV19 and TRBJ1-5; D is ambiguous. The CDR3 is 14 residues long. Trimming cost V 3 bases and J 2 bases, with 8 bases left between them. Per the germline V gene, CDR1 is LNHDA and CDR2 is SQIVND (reference sequence). CDR3 residues: CASSMGEGNQPQHF. The CDR3 DNA reads TGTGCCAGTAGTATGGGTGAGGGCAATCAGCCCCAGCATTTT.

Only a few counts were recorded for this clone. The rearrangement uses TRBV11-1 and TRBJ2-7; 7 bases are a match to TRBD1. V lost 1 base and J lost 7; bases outside the gene matches: 4. Germline-derived CDR1 and CDR2 are SGHAT and FQDESV (reference sequence). The CDR3 is made up of 13 amino acids. This chain's CDR3 is CASSLGDRREQYF. The CDR3 nucleotides read TGTGCCAGCAGCTTAGGGGACAGACGGGAGCAGTACTTC.

V gene TRBV27 combines with J gene TRBJ2-3; D possibly corresponds to TRBD1 (6 bases). The germline gives CDR1 MNHEY, CDR2 SMNVEV (reference sequence). CDR3 length: 13 amino acids. V dropped 7 bases and J dropped 3 bases, with 11 bases sitting between them. CDR3 residues: CASNFRGTDTQYF. The CDR3 bases are TGTGCCAGCAATTTCAGGGGAACAGATACGCAGTATTTT.

The rearrangement uses TRBV5-1 and TRBJ2-1, with D uncertain. Per germline, CDR1 SGHRS and CDR2 YFSETQ. This CDR3 region has 15 residues. Between the trimmed V and J ends, which lost 2 bases and 0 bases, there was a span of 9 bases. The CDR3 nucleotides read TGCGCCAGCAGCTTTTCTTTGAGCTCCTACAATGAGCAGTTCTTC. Encoded protein: CASSFSLSSYNEQFF. Variable domain in full (rest from reference TRBV5-1 and TRBJ2-1): KAGVTQTPRYLIKTRGQQVTLSCSPISGHRSVSWYQQTPGQGLQFLFEYFSETQRNKGNFPGRFSGRQFSNSRSEMNVSTLELGDSALYLCASSFSLSSYNEQFFGPGTRLTVL.

This clone has more than one count but fewer than ten. V is TRBV2 and J is TRBJ1-6; 9 nucleotides agree with TRBD1. CDR3 length: 14 residues. V lost 7 bases to trimming and J lost 9 bases; unmatched junction nucleotides: 7. The germline CDR1 and CDR2 sequences are SNHLY and FYNNEI. CDR3 sequence (DNA): TGTGCCAGCAAACGGGACAGGGTCGCTTCACCCCTCCACTTT. This translates into CASKRDRVASPLHF.

This chain connects TRBV7-9 to TRBJ2-7; D is uncertain. This CDR3 region has 13 residues. Trimming stripped 3 bases from V and 0 bases from J, with 6 bases between. CDR1 is SEHNR and CDR2 is FQNEAQ in the germline V gene (reference sequence). The CDR3 DNA follows: TGTGCCAGCAGCTTCGAGGTCTCCTACGAGCAGTACTTC. This gives the protein CASSFEVSYEQYF.

This clone was recorded only once. The chain joins TRBV6-5 to TRBJ1-1; possible D gene TRBD1, 6 bases. Germline lookup yields CDR1 MNHEY and CDR2 SVGAGI. Trimming stripped 7 bases from V and 4 bases from J, with 10 bases between. The CDR3 is made up of 12 amino acids. CDR3 coding DNA: TGTGCCAGCAAAAGGGGGGGCACTGAAGCTTTCTTT. This sequence encodes CASKRGGTEAFF.

The DNA for the CDR3 is TGTGCCAGCAGTTTATGGGGGGGGGTTACTCTCGACAATGAGCAGTTCTTC. Protein: CASSLWGGVTLDNEQFF. The chain combines TRBV27 with TRBJ2-1; 7 bases align to TRBD2. CDR3 length: 17 amino acids. After removal of 1 base from V and 5 bases from J, the junction contained 11 bases not matched to a gene. Germline-derived CDR1 and CDR2 are MNHEY and SMNVEV (reference sequence).

Details on this clone: The junction departs from the called germline gene at one end, perhaps through a read error. The chain links TRBV5-6 to TRBJ1-3; D call uncertain. CDR3 size: 17 residues. Germline CDR1 and CDR2: SGHDT and YYEEEE. The CDR3 DNA reads TGTGCCAGCACCTTGCGAAGGTCGGGAATCTCTGGAAACACCATATATTTT. Amino acid sequence: CASTLRRSGISGNTIYF. Supplemented by reference TRBV5-6 and TRBJ1-3, the full variable domain reads DAGVTQSPTHLIKTRGQQVTLRCSPKSGHDTVSWYQQALGQGPQFIFQYYEEEERQRGNFPDRFSGHQFPNYSSELNVNALLLGDSALYLCASTLRRSGISGNTIYFGEGSWLTVV.

V and J are TRBV5-8 and TRBJ2-3; 8 bases fit TRBD1. The CDR3 runs 14 residues. From germline, CDR1 is SGHTS and CDR2 YDEGEE. The trim removed 3 bases at V and 3 bases at J, leaving 3 bases unmatched. CDR3 bases: TGTGCCAGCAGCTCCCGGGACAGGACAGATACGCAGTATTTT. Its protein product is CASSSRDRTDTQYF.

This rearrangement joins TRBV19 to TRBJ1-2; no firm D call. V lost 3 bases and J 4 bases, leaving 9 bases between the germline ends. The CDR3 sequence is 13 residues long. CDR1 LNHDA and CDR2 SQIVND come from the germline V gene (reference sequence). In DNA form, the CDR3 reads TGTGCCAGTAGTATCGGGTCCCCCTATGGCTACACCTTC. Translated: CASSIGSPYGYTF.

The rearrangement uses TRBV6-5 and TRBJ2-3; a weak D match, TRBD2 (6 bases). CDR1 MNHEY and CDR2 SVGAGI come from the germline V gene. V lost 4 bases and J lost 4, with 15 bases in between. This CDR3 spans 15 amino acids. CDR3 loop: CASSWLADPPDTQYF. CDR3 coding DNA: TGTGCCAGCAGTTGGTTAGCGGATCCCCCAGATACGCAGTATTTT.

V and J are TRBV2 and TRBJ1-2; D perhaps matches TRBD1 (5 bases). This CDR3 is built from 14 residues. V shed 4 bases and J shed 3 bases, with 12 bases lying between them. The germline V gene has CDR1 SNHLY and CDR2 FYNNEI. CDR3 coding DNA: TGTGCCAGCAGTGTCACCGGGGGAGACTATGGCTACACCTTC. Its translation is CASSVTGGDYGYTF.

The rearrangement joins TRBV11-3 to TRBJ2-1, with TRBD1 matching 9 bases. The junction had 11 bases not matched to a gene; V was cut back by 4 bases and J by 7 bases. The CDR3 spans 16 residues. Per germline, CDR1 SGHNT and CDR2 YENEEA. DNA of the CDR3: TGTGCCAGCAGCTCGTCCGGGACAGGGCCGCATAATGAGCAGTTCTTC. It specifies CASSSSGTGPHNEQFF.

This chain joins TRBV6-5 and TRBJ1-2; D not certain. Germline assignment: CDR1 MNHEY and CDR2 SVGAGI. The CDR3 consists of 15 residues. V was clipped by 7 bases and J by 3 bases, with 18 bases between them. CDR3 bases: TGTGCCAGCACGTCCGCGTCGGGTTTTGACTATGGCTACACCTTC. It yields the protein CASTSASGFDYGYTF.

This chain joins TRBV4-1 and TRBJ1-5, with 7 bases matching TRBD1. The V segment lost 1 base and the J segment 3 bases; nucleotides outside the gene matches: 3. There are 15 residues in the CDR3. Germline V gene sequence: CDR1 MGHRA, CDR2 YSYEKL. In DNA form, the CDR3 reads TGCGCCAGCAGCCAAGGGGACAGAAACAATCAGCCCCAGCATTTT. Its translation is CASSQGDRNNQPQHF.

The chain employs TRBV2 and TRBJ2-5; tentatively, D is TRBD1 (5 bases). From germline, CDR1 is SNHLY and CDR2 FYNNEI. The V end lost 6 bases, the J end lost 3 bases, and 11 bases lay between the germline ends. The CDR3 has 13 amino acids. CDR3 sequence: CASSADTKETQYF. The CDR3 DNA reads TGTGCCAGCAGCGCGGACACTAAAGAGACCCAGTACTTC.

The gene calls are TRBV19 and TRBJ1-5, with D possibly matching TRBD1 (5 bases). The CDR3 totals 15 residues. V was clipped by 1 base and J by 5 bases, with 12 bases between them. CDR1 and CDR2 (germline): LNHDA, SQIVND (reference sequence). For the CDR3, the DNA is TGTGCCAGTAGTATAGGACAGAGACGTTATCAGCCCCAGCATTTT. Translated, it gives CASSIGQRRYQPQHF.

This clone was seen a handful of times. The rearrangement joins TRBV28 to TRBJ1-5; D remains ambiguous. The CDR3 contains 15 residues. Germline V gene lookup returns CDR1 MDHEN and CDR2 SYDVKM. Trimming took off 8 bases at V and 5 bases at J, with 19 bases between the two ends. CDR3 DNA sequence: TGTGCCAGCGGGGAGGGTAAGGGAGAATATCAGCCCCAGCATTTT. Protein sequence: CASGEGKGEYQPQHF.

The V and J genes are TRBV6-5 and TRBJ1-4; 7 nucleotides line up with TRBD1. From germline, CDR1 is MNHEY and CDR2 SVGAGI. J was trimmed by 8 bases and V by 6 bases; bases with no gene match: 6. The CDR3 is 13 amino acids. The CDR3 nucleotides are TGTGCCAGCAGAAAGGGGGCTTGGGAAAAACTGTTTTTT. Translation gives CASRKGAWEKLFF.

V is TRBV7-9 and J is TRBJ1-2; TRBD1 agrees at 8 bases. With V trimmed by 5 bases and J by 6 bases, 8 bases remained unmatched. Germline V gene data show CDR1 as SEHNR and CDR2 as FQNEAQ (reference sequence). The CDR3 covers 14 residues. The CDR3 reads CASSRQGSMHGYTF. DNA for the CDR3: TGTGCCAGCAGCCGACAGGGGTCCATGCATGGCTACACCTTC.

The CDR3 DNA reads as TGTGCCAGCTCACCGTCGACAGGAACCACCGGGGAGCTGTTTTTT. This translates into CASSPSTGTTGELFF. J is TRBJ2-2 and V is TRBV18; possibly TRBD1 for D (6 bases). The CDR3 is made up of 15 amino acids. Trimming left V 3 bases short and J 4 bases short, with 12 bases between. Germline loops: CDR1 KGHSH, CDR2 LQKENI. Supplemented by reference TRBV18 and TRBJ2-2, the full variable domain reads NAGVMQNPRHLVRRRGQEARLRCSPMKGHSHVYWYRQLPEEGLKFMVYLQKENIIDESGMPKERFSAEFPKEGPSILRIQQVVRGDSAAYFCASSPSTGTTGELFFGEGSRLTVL.